The 13 T cell receptor beta chains below come from one sample, sequenced in a study of blood T cells in healthy people across ages. The use of a sample-barcoded 5' primer and a J-beta primer mix characterized a second PCR of about 7 to 12 cycles. In TCRdb, the 5' RACE reads were re-called with MiXCR into one record per CDR3 protein. Of some 750,000 distinct CDR3 sequences detected, 22% appear once; the ten largest clones hold approximately 20%. Sequenced material: blood. Receptors originate from a man aged 70 or older in good health.

The chain recombines TRBV6-1 with TRBJ1-2; D gene ambiguous. CDR1 and CDR2 (germline): MNHNS, SASEGT. With 4 bases removed from V and 8 bases from J, the gap between germline ends came to 17 bases. The CDR3 spans 14 residues. For the CDR3, the DNA is TGTGCCAGCAGTGCTGGCGGAAGGACCTGGGGCTACACCTTC. Translating gives CASSAGGRTWGYTF.

V and J are TRBV15 and TRBJ2-1; maybe TRBD2 (6 bases). The germline V gene has CDR1 LNHNV and CDR2 YYDKDF (reference sequence). Trimming shortened V by 1 base and J by 0 bases, and 13 bases separated the two germline ends. The CDR3 totals 17 residues. CDR3: CATSRAAGTPSYNEQFF. Written as DNA, the CDR3 is TGTGCCACCAGCAGAGCAGCCGGGACTCCCTCCTACAATGAGCAGTTCTTC.

This clonotype occurred many times. The chain carries TRBV5-1 and TRBJ2-7; D possibly corresponds to TRBD1 (6 bases). CDR1 is SGHRS, CDR2 YFSETQ, per germline. The CDR3 contains 15 residues. V was cut by 0 bases and J by 0 bases, with 10 bases left in between. CDR3 coding DNA: TGCGCCAGCAGCTTGGCCGGGACAATCTCCTACGAGCAGTACTTC. Protein sequence: CASSLAGTISYEQYF.

The chain recombines TRBV6-4 with TRBJ1-2; TRBD1 matches at 7 bases. V dropped 3 bases and J dropped 7; count of bases not matched to a gene: 11. Germline lookup yields CDR1 MRHNA and CDR2 SNTAGT. CDR3 size: 15 residues. CDR3 DNA sequence: TGTGCCAGCAGTGAATCCGGCAGGGGGTCTATTGGCTACACCTTC. Protein: CASSESGRGSIGYTF.

This clonotype appeared a few times. The CDR3 here is CASSFSVVLQTQYF. The DNA for the CDR3 is TGTGCCAGCAGTTTTAGTGTGGTTTTGCAGACCCAGTACTTC. V and J are TRBV12-3 or TRBV12-4 and TRBJ2-5; D not resolved. V shed 3 bases and J shed 6 bases, with 14 bases lying between them. The CDR3 has 14 residues.

This chain joins TRBV5-1 and TRBJ2-7; D uncertain. Germline V gene sequence: CDR1 SGHRS, CDR2 YFSETQ. Trimming left V 2 bases short and J 3 bases short, with 12 bases between. There are 14 residues in the CDR3. CDR3 DNA: TGCGCCAGCAGCTTATCTTTCGATAGCTACGAGCAGTACGTC. It codes for CASSLSFDSYEQYV.

The chain couples TRBV29-1 to TRBJ1-2; maybe TRBD1 (5 bases). The V gene lost 3 bases and the J gene lost 4 bases, with 12 bases spanning the gap. Germline CDR1 is SQVTM and CDR2 is ANQGSEA. The CDR3 is made up of 13 amino acids. CDR3 sequence: CSVDRRDGYGYTF. CDR3 in DNA: TGCAGCGTTGATAGAAGGGACGGCTATGGCTACACCTTC.

A few counts support this clonotype. The chain uses TRBV20-1 and TRBJ2-3; D unresolved. The length of the CDR3 is 14 residues. V gave up 2 bases and J gave up 12 bases, with 21 bases separating them. In germline, CDR1 is DFQATT, CDR2 SNEGSKA (reference sequence). For the CDR3, the DNA is TGCAGTGCTAGATCTCCAGGAGATACGCCGAGCCAGTATTTT. It codes for CSARSPGDTPSQYF.

V usage is TRBV20-1 and J usage is TRBJ2-3, with 12 positions matching TRBD2. The trim removed 7 bases at V and 9 bases at J, leaving 20 bases unmatched. The CDR3 is 17 amino acids. Germline loops: CDR1 DFQATT, CDR2 SNEGSKA (reference sequence). The CDR3, as DNA: TGCAGTGGATTCGGGACTAGCGGGCCTTCACTCACGGGGACGCAGTATTTT. Its translation: CSGFGTSGPSLTGTQYF.

This clonotype was detected many times. The chain carries TRBV7-8 and TRBJ2-7; TRBD1 is a possible D gene (6 bases). Trimming pared 5 bases from V and 1 base from J, leaving 15 bases between. The germline gives CDR1 SGHVS, CDR2 FQNEAQ. The CDR3 is made up of 15 amino acids. This CDR3 reads CASSPGGTLSYEQYF. The CDR3 nucleotides read TGTGCCAGCAGCCCTGGTGGGACACTTTCCTACGAGCAGTACTTC.

The chain uses TRBV9 and TRBJ2-5; perhaps TRBD1 as D (5 bases). The CDR3 runs 15 residues. The germline CDR1 and CDR2 sequences are SGDLS and YYNGEE. Deletions cut 3 bases from V and 4 bases from J, with 16 bases between. CDR3 region: CASSATDSVGETQYF. The CDR3 coding sequence is TGTGCCAGCAGCGCCACCGACAGTGTGGGAGAGACCCAGTACTTC. The variable domain in full, completed from reference TRBV9 and TRBJ2-5, reads DSGVTQTPKHLITATGQRVTLRCSPRSGDLSVYWYQQSLDQGLQFLIQYYNGEERAKGNILERFSAQQFPDLHSELNLSSLELGDSALYFCASSATDSVGETQYFGPGTRLLVL.

In the case of this clonotype: No conserved phenylalanine or tryptophan ends this CDR3, so it is likely a read error. V usage is TRBV4-2 and J usage is TRBJ2-1; D remains ambiguous. CDR1 LGHNA and CDR2 YNFKEQ come from the germline V gene. Deletions cut 3 bases from V and 10 bases from J, with 19 bases between. There are 15 residues in the CDR3. The CDR3 spells CASSHNLGGIGEQFL. Written as DNA, the CDR3 is TGTGCCAGCAGCCACAACTTGGGCGGCATAGGGGAGCAGTTCCTC.

The chain is built from TRBV20-1 and TRBJ1-4; maybe TRBD1 (5 bases). Trimming removed 7 bases at V and 7 bases at J, with 13 bases between. Looked up from germline, CDR1 is DFQATT and CDR2 is SNEGSKA (reference sequence). CDR3 length equals 12 residues. CDR3 DNA sequence: TGCAGTGGTTCCGGGGGAAGTGAAAAACTGTTTTTT. It translates to CSGSGGSEKLFF.